The clone carrying this T cell receptor (beta chain) was detected many times. V lost 4 bases to trimming and J lost 0 bases, with 11 bases between them. The CDR3 loop spans 16 amino acids. In germline, CDR1 is SGHKS, CDR2 YYEKEE (reference sequence). This sample was included in a study of human T cells and chemical hapten exposure. Blood, whole and unfractionated, served as the source for total RNA extraction. In the original processing: Per-sample TCR counts ranged from roughly 20,000 to 750,000, median about 100,000. TCRdb independently ran MiXCR on the 5' RACE reads; one entry per CDR3 protein. The V and J calls here are based on TCRdb, not the publication. The repertoire holds tens of thousands of distinct CDR3 sequences, with roughly 7.7% as singletons.

The rearrangement links TRBV5-5 to TRBJ2-6; D gene uncertain. This clonotype originated in a male donor in good health. This CDR3 reads CASSLQVSSGANVLTF. For the CDR3, the DNA is TGTGCCAGCAGCCTGCAGGTCTCCTCTGGGGCCAACGTCCTGACTTTC.